This T cell receptor (beta chain) was identified during a study of siplizumab effects on memory and regulatory T cells. Whole-study findings and limits: The authors did not confirm suppressive function in proliferating Tregs from siplizumab cultures.

Points on this clone: Antigen unknown.

The CDR3 totals 13 residues. Trimming pared 1 base from V and 6 bases from J, leaving 8 bases between. In germline, CDR1 is LNHDA, CDR2 SQIVND (reference sequence). Data came from immunoSEQ multiplex PCR; TCRdb stores just in-frame clones and leaves some out. The sample records some 100,000 clones, 92% being singletons. The chain links TRBV19 to TRBJ2-3; D is possibly TRBD2 (5 bases). Specimen: Tregs sorted from blood. The source is a human donor in good health. The CDR3 DNA follows: TGTGCCAGTAGTATAGGGAGGAGGGATACGCAGTATTTT. Translated, it gives CASSIGRRDTQYF.